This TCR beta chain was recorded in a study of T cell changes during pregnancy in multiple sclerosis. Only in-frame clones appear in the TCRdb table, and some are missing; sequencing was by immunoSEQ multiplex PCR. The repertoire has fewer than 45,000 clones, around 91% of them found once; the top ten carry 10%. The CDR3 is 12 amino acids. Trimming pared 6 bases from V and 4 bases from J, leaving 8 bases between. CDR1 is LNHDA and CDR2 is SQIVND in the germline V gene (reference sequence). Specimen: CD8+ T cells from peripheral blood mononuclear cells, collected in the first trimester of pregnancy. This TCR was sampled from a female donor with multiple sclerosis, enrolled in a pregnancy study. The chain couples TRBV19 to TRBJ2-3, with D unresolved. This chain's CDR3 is CASSIYSDTQYF. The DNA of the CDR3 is TGTGCCAGTAGCATATATTCAGATACGCAGTATTTT.